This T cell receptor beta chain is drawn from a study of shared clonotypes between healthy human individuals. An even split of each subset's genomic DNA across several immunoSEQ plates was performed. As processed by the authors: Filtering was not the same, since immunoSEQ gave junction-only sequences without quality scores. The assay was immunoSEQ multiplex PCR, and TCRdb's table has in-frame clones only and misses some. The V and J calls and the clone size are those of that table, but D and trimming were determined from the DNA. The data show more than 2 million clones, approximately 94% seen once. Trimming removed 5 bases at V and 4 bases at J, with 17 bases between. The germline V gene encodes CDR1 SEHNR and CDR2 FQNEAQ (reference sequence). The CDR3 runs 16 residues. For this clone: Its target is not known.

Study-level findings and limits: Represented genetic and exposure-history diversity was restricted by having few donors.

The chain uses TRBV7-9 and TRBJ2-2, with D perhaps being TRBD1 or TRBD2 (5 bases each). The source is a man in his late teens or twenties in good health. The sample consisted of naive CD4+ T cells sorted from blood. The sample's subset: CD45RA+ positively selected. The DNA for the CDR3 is TGTGCCAGCAGCGGCCCCGGGACCCAACCCACCGGGGAGCTGTTTTTT. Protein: CASSGPGTQPTGELFF.